The 27 T cell receptor beta chains in this list originate from one sample, sequenced in a study of T cell changes during pregnancy in multiple sclerosis. The assay was immunoSEQ multiplex PCR, and TCRdb's table has in-frame clones only and misses some. This repertoire shows about 36,000 clones, 90% to 95% found once; its top ten account for 0.41%. Sequenced here: CD4+ T cells from peripheral blood mononuclear cells, sampled in the first trimester of pregnancy. The receptor set was obtained from a female donor with multiple sclerosis, enrolled in a pregnancy study.

The chain recombines TRBV29-1 with TRBJ2-1; possibly TRBD1 for D (6 bases). CDR3 length: 18 amino acids. Deletions cut 4 bases from V and 7 bases from J, with 29 bases between. Germline assignment: CDR1 SQVTM and CDR2 ANQGSEA. CDR3 loop: CSVGGGGAGGPSRNEQFF. CDR3 DNA: TGCAGCGTTGGGGGTGGGGGCGCGGGCGGACCGAGTAGAAATGAGCAGTTCTTC.

The chain uses TRBV14 and TRBJ1-2, with 9 bases lining up with TRBD1. Trimming at V came to 4 bases and at J to 2 bases, leaving 8 bases not matched to a gene. Germline values: CDR1 SGHDN, CDR2 FVKESK. This CDR3 is built from 16 residues. The CDR3 region is CASSRVWTGANYGYTF. The DNA of the CDR3 is TGTGCCAGCAGCCGAGTATGGACAGGGGCGAACTATGGCTACACCTTC.

V and J are TRBV7-9 and TRBJ2-1; possible D gene TRBD1, 6 bases. The CDR3 contains 14 residues. Germline lookup yields CDR1 SEHNR and CDR2 FQNEAQ (reference sequence). Trimming cost V 8 bases and J 4 bases, with 15 bases left between them. The CDR3 coding sequence is TGTGCCAGCCTTTTTGACAGGAATTACAATGAGCAGTTCTTC. Translation gives CASLFDRNYNEQFF. Together with reference TRBV7-9 and TRBJ2-1, the CDR3 gives the full variable domain: DTGVSQNPRHKITKRGQNVTFRCDPISEHNRLYWYRQTLGQGPEFLTYFQNEAQLEKSRLLSDRFSAERPKGSFSTLEIQRTEQGDSAMYLCASLFDRNYNEQFFGPGTRLTVL.

The rearrangement uses TRBV18 and TRBJ1-3, with D unclear. The CDR3 length is 15 residues. V was shortened by 2 bases and J by 0 bases, with 8 bases between the two germline ends. The germline gives CDR1 KGHSH, CDR2 LQKENI. The CDR3 region is CASSPIGISGNTIYF. The CDR3 DNA is TGTGCCAGCTCACCAATCGGGATCTCTGGAAACACCATATATTTT.

CDR3 protein: CASSSRGYSGNTIYF. Here the CDR3 DNA reads TGTGCCAGCAGCTCGAGGGGGTACTCTGGAAACACCATATATTTT. The chain recombines TRBV7-9 with TRBJ1-3; a weak D match, TRBD1 (6 bases). The germline CDR1 and CDR2 sequences are SEHNR and FQNEAQ (reference sequence). Trimming took off 4 bases at V and 0 bases at J, with 10 bases between the two ends. The CDR3 runs to 15 residues.

This clone has only one observation. The genes are TRBV7-9 and TRBJ2-1, with TRBD2 matching 14 bases. This CDR3 is 16 amino acids long. With 5 bases clipped from V and 8 bases from J, the junction kept 8 bases outside the gene matches. Germline V gene data show CDR1 as SEHNR and CDR2 as FQNEAQ (reference sequence). The CDR3 bases are TGTGCCAGCAGCACACGACTAGCGGGGGGGCGCGATGAGCAGTTCTTC. Translated, it gives CASSTRLAGGRDEQFF. Looking up the rest from reference TRBV7-9 and TRBJ2-1 gives the full variable domain: DTGVSQNPRHKITKRGQNVTFRCDPISEHNRLYWYRQTLGQGPEFLTYFQNEAQLEKSRLLSDRFSAERPKGSFSTLEIQRTEQGDSAMYLCASSTRLAGGRDEQFFGPGTRLTVL.

This chain connects TRBV10-3 to TRBJ2-1; 8 nucleotides line up with TRBD2. CDR3 length: 16 residues. The V segment lost 0 bases and the J segment 2 bases; nucleotides outside the gene matches: 3. CDR1 is ENHRY, CDR2 SYGVKD, per germline. The CDR3 spells CAISESAGRAYNEQFF. DNA of the CDR3: TGTGCCATCAGTGAGTCAGCCGGGAGGGCCTACAATGAGCAGTTCTTC.

V usage is TRBV6-5 and J usage is TRBJ1-2; TRBD1 aligns across 7 bases. Germline CDR1 is MNHEY and CDR2 is SVGAGI. V shed 5 bases, J shed 1 base, and the junction held 7 bases outside the gene matches. The CDR3 spans 15 residues. CDR3 loop: CASSTPSGGNYGYTF. The CDR3 DNA reads as TGTGCCAGCAGTACTCCCTCAGGGGGTAACTATGGCTACACCTTC.

This clone showed up just once. The chain joins TRBV11-2 to TRBJ2-7; weak D call: TRBD1 (5 bases). V was trimmed by 5 bases and J by 0 bases, leaving 14 bases between them. This CDR3 has 15 amino acids. The germline V gene has CDR1 SGHAT and CDR2 FQNNGV. The CDR3 loop is CASSALKGSSYEQYF. The CDR3 nucleotides are TGTGCCAGCAGCGCCTTAAAGGGGTCCTCCTACGAGCAGTACTTC.

The chain carries TRBV5-1 and TRBJ2-7; TRBD1 agrees at 8 bases. The CDR3 contains 16 residues. After removal of 7 bases from V and 2 bases from J, the junction contained 14 bases not matched to a gene. CDR1 is SGHRS, CDR2 YFSETQ, per germline. CDR3 coding DNA: TGCGCCAGCGCCCTGCCACCGGGACAGGCGACCTACGAGCAGTACTTC. Its protein product is CASALPPGQATYEQYF.

This clone was recorded once. V is TRBV10-3 and J is TRBJ2-3; D might be TRBD2 (5 bases). V was clipped by 2 bases and J by 0 bases, with 12 bases between them. The CDR3 consists of 16 residues. Germline loops: CDR1 ENHRY, CDR2 SYGVKD. Here the CDR3 DNA reads TGTGCCATCAGTGAGGGGAGAGAACGGAGCACAGATACGCAGTATTTT. The encoded protein is CAISEGRERSTDTQYF.

The CDR3 DNA sequence: TGTGCCAGCAGTGTGGGACAGGCCCCCTACGAGCAGTACTTC. Its protein is CASSVGQAPYEQYF. V gene TRBV6-1 combines with J gene TRBJ2-7; 8 bases line up with TRBD1. From germline, CDR1 is MNHNS and CDR2 SASEGT. The CDR3 totals 14 residues. V dropped 4 bases and J dropped 2; count of bases not matched to a gene: 4.

The J gene is TRBJ2-5, the V gene TRBV28; D perhaps matches TRBD2 (5 bases). The V and J ends lost 4 bases and 3 bases respectively, with 6 bases between them. From germline, CDR1 is MDHEN and CDR2 SYDVKM. The CDR3 runs 12 residues. The CDR3 region has the DNA TGTGCCAGCAGTTCGGGGAAAGAGACCCAGTACTTC. This codes for CASSSGKETQYF.

DNA for the CDR3: TGTGCCAGCAGCTTAGCGGCGGGGGGGGATGGCTACACCTTC. Protein product: CASSLAAGGDGYTF. This rearrangement joins TRBV7-9 to TRBJ1-2; a possible D gene is TRBD1 (5 bases). The CDR3 has 14 residues. CDR1 is SEHNR, CDR2 FQNEAQ, per germline (reference sequence). V dropped 0 bases and J dropped 6 bases, with 11 bases sitting between them.

The V gene is TRBV7-6, the J gene TRBJ2-6; no firm D call. The CDR3 totals 13 residues. The V gene's germline CDR1 is SGHVS and CDR2 FNYEAQ. V was cut by 7 bases and J by 1 base, with 5 bases left in between. CDR3 sequence reads: CASTTSGANVLTF. Written as DNA, the CDR3 is TGTGCCAGCACGACTTCTGGGGCCAACGTCCTGACTTTC.

V and J are TRBV13 and TRBJ1-2, with a possible D match to TRBD1 (6 bases). Trimming removed 8 bases from V and 7 bases from J, with 17 bases in between. The CDR3 loop spans 13 amino acids. Per germline, CDR1 PRHDT and CDR2 FYEKMQ (reference sequence). CDR3 DNA: TGTGCCAGCTCAAGGACAGCGGAATTTGGCTACACCTTC. Translation: CASSRTAEFGYTF.

This rearrangement joins TRBV19 to TRBJ2-3; 12 bases are shared with TRBD2. The V gene's germline CDR1 is LNHDA and CDR2 SQIVND (reference sequence). This CDR3 spans 17 amino acids. The ends lost 3 bases at V and 5 bases at J; junction bases unmatched: 9. DNA for the CDR3: TGTGCCAGTAGTATTCTAGCGGGAGGGCATCGCGGAGATACGCAGTATTTT. It encodes CASSILAGGHRGDTQYF.

J is TRBJ1-1 and V is TRBV28; 8 bases are a match to TRBD1. This CDR3 region has 14 residues. Germline V lookup: CDR1 MDHEN, CDR2 SYDVKM. V was pared by 8 bases and J by 1 base, with 6 bases of the junction left unmatched. Here the CDR3 reads CASPPDRGNTEAFF. The CDR3 DNA reads as TGTGCCAGCCCCCCCGACAGGGGGAACACTGAAGCTTTCTTT.

The chain couples TRBV5-1 to TRBJ1-3; D not resolved. The CDR3 consists of 16 residues. With 0 bases removed from V and 0 bases from J, the gap between germline ends came to 10 bases. Germline CDR1 reads SGHRS; CDR2 reads YFSETQ. Here the CDR3 DNA reads TGCGCCAGCAGCTTGGGTGGCACAAGCTCTGGAAACACCATATATTTT. It is translated as CASSLGGTSSGNTIYF.

V is TRBV6-1 and J is TRBJ2-4; D call uncertain. The length of the CDR3 is 12 residues. CDR1 MNHNS and CDR2 SASEGT come from the germline V gene. Trimming removed 10 bases from V and 0 bases from J, with 7 bases in between. The CDR3 spells CATQLAKNIQYF. DNA of the CDR3: TGTGCCACCCAACTAGCCAAAAACATTCAGTACTTC.

This chain links TRBV6-1 with TRBJ1-5; no reliable D call. CDR3 length equals 14 residues. V was cut by 4 bases and J by 4 bases, with 11 bases left in between. Germline lookup yields CDR1 MNHNS and CDR2 SASEGT. The CDR3 sequence is CASSGGGVNQPQHF. Written as DNA, the CDR3 is TGTGCCAGCAGTGGAGGCGGGGTAAATCAGCCCCAGCATTTT.

This chain uses TRBV23-1 with TRBJ2-7, with 8 bases lining up with TRBD1. TRBV23-1 is an ORF, with its function uncertain. This CDR3 is 17 amino acids long. The J segment lost 3 bases and the V segment lost 0 bases, leaving 10 bases of the junction unmatched. This chain's CDR3 is CASSQSGTGQGGYEQYF. CDR3 nucleotide sequence: TGCGCCAGCAGTCAATCAGGAACTGGACAGGGAGGCTACGAGCAGTACTTC.

The V gene is TRBV5-1, the J gene TRBJ1-1; D remains unclear. Germline V lookup: CDR1 SGHRS, CDR2 YFSETQ. Deletions cut 1 base from V and 6 bases from J, with 19 bases between. The CDR3 consists of 16 residues. In DNA, the CDR3 is TGCGCCAGCAGCTTGAACAGTGACCCACGGGGAGCTGAAGCTTTCTTT. Translation: CASSLNSDPRGAEAFF.

V and J are TRBV6-1 and TRBJ2-1; D ambiguous. Trimming pared 2 bases from V and 7 bases from J, leaving 9 bases between. CDR1 and CDR2 from the germline V gene are MNHNS and SASEGT. This CDR3 is built from 13 residues. The CDR3 loop reads CASSEPARNEQFF. CDR3 DNA: TGTGCCAGCAGTGAACCAGCGCGTAATGAGCAGTTCTTC.

The chain couples TRBV7-9 to TRBJ1-3; no clear D. V was cut by 2 bases and J by 4 bases, with 12 bases left in between. CDR1 SEHNR and CDR2 FQNEAQ come from the germline V gene (reference sequence). The CDR3 sequence is 15 residues long. DNA for the CDR3: TGTGCCAGCAGCTTACGGGGATCGGGCGGAAACACCATATATTTT. Residues: CASSLRGSGGNTIYF.

The chain links TRBV7-2 to TRBJ2-1; unclear D gene. Germline loops: CDR1 SGHTA, CDR2 FQGNSA. V was shortened by 1 base and J by 1 base, with 8 bases between the two germline ends. The CDR3 contains 15 residues. CDR3 sequence (DNA): TGTGCCAGCAGCTTAGATCATACATCCTACAATGAGCAGTTCTTC. This codes for CASSLDHTSYNEQFF. The full variable domain, its missing parts supplied by reference TRBV7-2 and TRBJ2-1, is GAGVSQSPSNKVTEKGKDVELRCDPISGHTALYWYRQSLGQGLEFLIYFQGNSAPDKSGLPSDRFSAERTGGSVSTLTIQRTQQEDSAVYLCASSLDHTSYNEQFFGPGTRLTVL.

The chain joins TRBV6-5 to TRBJ2-5; 12 bases agree with TRBD2. Germline values: CDR1 MNHEY, CDR2 SVGAGI. V lost 5 bases to trimming and J lost 5 bases; unmatched junction nucleotides: 6. This CDR3 comprises 15 residues. The CDR3 protein is CASSPSGRAGETQYF. The CDR3 region has the DNA TGTGCCAGCAGTCCTAGCGGGAGGGCGGGGGAGACCCAGTACTTC.